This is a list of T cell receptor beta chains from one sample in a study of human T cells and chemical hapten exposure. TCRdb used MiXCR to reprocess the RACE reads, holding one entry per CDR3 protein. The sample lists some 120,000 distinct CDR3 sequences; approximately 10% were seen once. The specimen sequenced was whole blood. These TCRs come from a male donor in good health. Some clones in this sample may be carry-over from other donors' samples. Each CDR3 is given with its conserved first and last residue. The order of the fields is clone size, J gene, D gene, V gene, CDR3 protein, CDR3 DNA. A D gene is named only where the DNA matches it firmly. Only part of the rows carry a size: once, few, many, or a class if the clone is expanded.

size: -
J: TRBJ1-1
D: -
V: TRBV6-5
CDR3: CASSISRNTEAFF
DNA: TGTGCCAGCAGCATAAGCAGGAACACTGAAGCTTTCTTT

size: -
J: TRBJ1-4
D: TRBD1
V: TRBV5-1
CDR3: CASNSGQLNEKLFF
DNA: TGCGCCAGCAACTCGGGACAGCTTAATGAAAAACTGTTTTTT

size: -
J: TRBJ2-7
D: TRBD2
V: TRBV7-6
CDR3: CASSLALAGGIIDEQYF
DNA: TGTGCCAGCAGCTTAGCCCTAGCGGGGGGGATCATCGACGAGCAGTACTTC

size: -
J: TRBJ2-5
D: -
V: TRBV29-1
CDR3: CSVGGGRETQYF
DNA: TGCAGCGTTGGCGGAGGGCGGGAGACCCAGTACTTC

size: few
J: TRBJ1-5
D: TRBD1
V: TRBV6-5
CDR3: CASSYSDRGQPQHF
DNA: TGTGCCAGCAGTTACTCGGACAGGGGCCAGCCCCAGCATTTT

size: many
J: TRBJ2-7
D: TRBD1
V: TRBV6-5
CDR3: CASSKDRGTDEQYF
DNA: TGTGCCAGCAGTAAGGACAGGGGGACAGACGAGCAGTACTTC

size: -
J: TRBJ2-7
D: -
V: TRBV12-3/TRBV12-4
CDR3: CASSTPQGPYEQYF
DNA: TGTGCCAGCAGTACACCCCAGGGGCCGTACGAGCAGTACTTC

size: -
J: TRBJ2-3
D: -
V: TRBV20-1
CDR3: CSARSGQTNTDTQYF
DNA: TGCAGTGCTAGATCCGGACAGACCAACACAGATACGCAGTATTTT

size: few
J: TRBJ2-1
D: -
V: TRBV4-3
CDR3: CASSQNRDTYNEQFF
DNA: TGCGCCAGCAGCCAGAACCGGGACACCTACAATGAGCAGTTCTTC

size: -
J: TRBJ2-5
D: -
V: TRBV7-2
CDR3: CASSFPKETQYF
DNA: TGTGCCAGCAGCTTCCCGAAAGAGACCCAGTACTTC

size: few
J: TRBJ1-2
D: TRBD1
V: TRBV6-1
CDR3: CASRTGANYGYTF
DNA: TGTGCCAGCCGGACAGGGGCTAACTATGGCTACACCTTC

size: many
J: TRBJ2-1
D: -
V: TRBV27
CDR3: CASSFSHQGSYNEQFF
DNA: TGTGCCAGCAGTTTTAGCCACCAGGGCTCCTACAATGAGCAGTTCTTC

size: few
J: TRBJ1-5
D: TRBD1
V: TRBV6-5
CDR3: CASSHYRGSNQPQHF
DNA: TGTGCCAGCAGCCATTACAGGGGTAGCAATCAGCCCCAGCATTTT

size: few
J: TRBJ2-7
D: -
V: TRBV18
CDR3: CASSPSAYEQYF
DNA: TGTGCCAGCTCACCAAGTGCCTACGAGCAGTACTTC

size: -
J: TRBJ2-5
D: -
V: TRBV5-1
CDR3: CASRGGEQTQYF
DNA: TGCGCCAGCAGAGGAGGGGAACAGACCCAGTACTTC

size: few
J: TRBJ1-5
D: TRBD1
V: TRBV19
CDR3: CASSMGQGNQPQHF
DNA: TGTGCCAGTAGTATGGGACAGGGCAATCAGCCCCAGCATTTT

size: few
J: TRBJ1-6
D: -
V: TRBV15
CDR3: CATSREWGLNSPLHF
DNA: TGTGCCACCAGCAGAGAATGGGGTTTAAATTCACCCCTCCACTTT

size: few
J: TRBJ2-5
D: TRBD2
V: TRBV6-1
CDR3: CASSDLAGGPETQYF
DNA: TGTGCCAGCAGTGATCTAGCGGGGGGCCCAGAGACCCAGTACTTC

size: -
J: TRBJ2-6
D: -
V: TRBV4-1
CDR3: CASSQGGVWTNVLTF
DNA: TGCGCCAGCAGCCAAGGTGGGGTGTGGACCAACGTCCTGACTTTC

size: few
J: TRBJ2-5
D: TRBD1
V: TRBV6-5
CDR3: CASSLRDRAKETQYF
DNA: TGTGCCAGCAGTCTCCGGGACAGGGCGAAAGAGACCCAGTACTTC

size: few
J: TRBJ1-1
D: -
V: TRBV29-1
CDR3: CSVEGEGTEAFF
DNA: TGCAGCGTTGAGGGGGAAGGCACTGAAGCTTTCTTT

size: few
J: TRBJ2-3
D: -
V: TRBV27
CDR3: CASSLGRLPSTDTQYF
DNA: TGTGCCAGCAGTTTAGGGCGGCTACCTAGCACAGATACGCAGTATTTT

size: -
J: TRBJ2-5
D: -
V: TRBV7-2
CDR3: CASSPAWTQYF
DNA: TGTGCCAGCAGCCCAGCTTGGACCCAGTACTTC

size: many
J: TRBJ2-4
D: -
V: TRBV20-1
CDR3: CSADAGVRGFSKNIQYF
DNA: TGCAGTGCCGATGCCGGGGTTAGGGGGTTCTCCAAAAACATTCAGTACTTC

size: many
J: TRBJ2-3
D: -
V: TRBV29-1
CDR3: CSVVLPGAADTQYF
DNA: TGCAGCGTTGTCCTGCCAGGGGCGGCAGATACGCAGTATTTT

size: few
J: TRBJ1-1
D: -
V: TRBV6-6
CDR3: CASSYARGTEAFF
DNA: TGTGCCAGCAGTTACGCGCGGGGCACTGAAGCTTTCTTT

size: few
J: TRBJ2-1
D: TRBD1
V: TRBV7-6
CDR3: CASSLVPTGGNGDEQFF
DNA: TGTGCCAGCAGCTTAGTCCCGACAGGGGGCAATGGGGATGAGCAGTTCTTC

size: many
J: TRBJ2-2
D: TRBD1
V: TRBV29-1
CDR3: CSVEDDRAGGGGELFF
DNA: TGCAGCGTTGAAGACGATAGGGCAGGGGGCGGCGGGGAGCTGTTTTTT

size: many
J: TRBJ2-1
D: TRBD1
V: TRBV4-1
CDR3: CASSHPGQGVNEQFF
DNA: TGCGCCAGCAGCCACCCGGGACAGGGTGTCAATGAGCAGTTCTTC

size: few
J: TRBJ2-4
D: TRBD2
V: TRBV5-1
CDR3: CASSSSGATKNIQYF
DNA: TGCGCCAGCAGCTCTAGCGGCGCTACCAAAAACATTCAGTACTTC

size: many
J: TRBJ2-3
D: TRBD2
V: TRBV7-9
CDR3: CASSPGTSGTDTQYF
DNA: TGTGCCAGCAGCCCCGGGACTAGCGGGACAGATACGCAGTATTTT

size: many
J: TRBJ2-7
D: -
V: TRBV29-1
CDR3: CSVLTGEVYEQYF
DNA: TGCAGCGTCCTCACAGGGGAGGTCTACGAGCAGTACTTC

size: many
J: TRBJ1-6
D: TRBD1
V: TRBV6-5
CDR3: CASSYSEGQGVYNSPLHF
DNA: TGTGCCAGCAGTTACTCCGAGGGGCAGGGGGTCTATAATTCACCCCTCCACTTT

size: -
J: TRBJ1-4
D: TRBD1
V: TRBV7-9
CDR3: CASSPGQGYSTTNEKLFF
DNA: TGTGCCAGCAGCCCGGGACAGGGCTACTCTACAACTAATGAAAAACTGTTTTTT

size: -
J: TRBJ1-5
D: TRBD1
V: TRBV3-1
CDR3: CASSLDRGQPQHF
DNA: TGTGCCAGCAGCCTCGACAGGGGTCAGCCCCAGCATTTT

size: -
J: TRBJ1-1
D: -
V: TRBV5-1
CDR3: CASSPGGIDTEAFF
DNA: TGCGCCAGCAGCCCGGGGGGGATAGACACTGAAGCTTTCTTT

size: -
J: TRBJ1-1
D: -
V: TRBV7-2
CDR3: CASSLLSSTEAFF
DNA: TGTGCCAGCAGCTTACTGTCTTCAACTGAAGCTTTCTTT

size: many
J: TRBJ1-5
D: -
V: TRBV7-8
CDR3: CASSLTKSQPQHF
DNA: TGTGCCAGCAGCTTAACCAAAAGCCAGCCCCAGCATTTT

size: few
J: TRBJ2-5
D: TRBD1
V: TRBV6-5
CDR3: CASSYGDRVETQYF
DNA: TGTGCCAGCAGTTACGGAGACAGGGTTGAGACCCAGTACTTC

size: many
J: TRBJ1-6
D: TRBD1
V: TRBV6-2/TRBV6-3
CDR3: CASSETGTGSSPLHF
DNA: TGTGCCAGCAGTGAAACCGGGACAGGGAGCTCGCCCCTCCACTTT

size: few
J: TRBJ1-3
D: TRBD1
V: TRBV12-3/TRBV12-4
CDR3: CASSFATGGGNTIYF
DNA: TGTGCCAGCAGTTTCGCGACAGGGGGTGGAAACACCATATATTTT

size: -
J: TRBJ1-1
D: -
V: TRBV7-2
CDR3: CASSLAPSRIEAFF
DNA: TGTGCCAGCAGCTTAGCCCCTTCCCGAATTGAAGCTTTCTTT

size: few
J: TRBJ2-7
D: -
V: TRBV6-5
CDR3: CASSQGRTGSYEQYF
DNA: TGTGCCAGCAGTCAGGGACGGACGGGAAGCTACGAGCAGTACTTC

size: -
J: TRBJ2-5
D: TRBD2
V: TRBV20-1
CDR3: CSARATSGGFQETQYF
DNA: TGCAGTGCTAGGGCGACTAGCGGGGGGTTTCAAGAGACCCAGTACTTC

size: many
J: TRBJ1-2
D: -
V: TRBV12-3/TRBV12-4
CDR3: CASSPGGWAYGYTF
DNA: TGTGCCAGCAGTCCAGGTGGATGGGCCTATGGCTACACCTTC

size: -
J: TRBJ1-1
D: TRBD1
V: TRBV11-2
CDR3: CASSGTGSNTEAFF
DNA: TGTGCCAGCAGCGGGACAGGCTCGAACACTGAAGCTTTCTTT

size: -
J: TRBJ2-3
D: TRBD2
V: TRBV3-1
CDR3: CASSAFSGTTSTDTQYF
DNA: TGTGCCAGCAGCGCCTTTTCCGGGACTACTAGCACAGATACGCAGTATTTT

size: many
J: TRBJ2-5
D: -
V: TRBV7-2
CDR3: CASSLVGNTQETQYF
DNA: TGTGCCAGCAGCTTAGTAGGGAACACCCAAGAGACCCAGTACTTC

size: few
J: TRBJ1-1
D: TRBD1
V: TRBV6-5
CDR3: CASRGQVGTEAFF
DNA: TGTGCCAGCAGGGGACAGGTGGGCACTGAAGCTTTCTTT

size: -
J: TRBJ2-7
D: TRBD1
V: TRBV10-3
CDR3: CAISESSRDRGPSSYEQYF
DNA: TGTGCCATCAGTGAGTCTTCCCGGGACAGGGGTCCTAGCTCCTACGAGCAGTACTTC

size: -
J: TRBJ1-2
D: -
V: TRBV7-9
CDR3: CASSSSQGPYGYTF
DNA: TGTGCCAGCAGCTCATCCCAGGGTCCTTATGGCTACACCTTC

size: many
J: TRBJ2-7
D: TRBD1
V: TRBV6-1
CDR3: CASSEEGSGTGKIYEQYF
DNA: TGTGCCAGCAGTGAAGAGGGTTCCGGGACAGGGAAAATCTACGAGCAGTACTTC

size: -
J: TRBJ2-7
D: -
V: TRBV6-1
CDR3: CASSENNKYEQYF
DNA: TGTGCCAGCAGTGAAAATAACAAGTACGAGCAGTACTTC

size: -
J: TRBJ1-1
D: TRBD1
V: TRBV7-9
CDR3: CASSKDRINAFF
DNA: TGTGCCAGCAGCAAGGACAGGATTAATGCTTTCTTT

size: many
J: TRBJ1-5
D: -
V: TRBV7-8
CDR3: CASSTGQLFSNQPQHF
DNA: TGTGCCAGCAGTACAGGACAGTTGTTTAGCAATCAGCCCCAGCATTTT

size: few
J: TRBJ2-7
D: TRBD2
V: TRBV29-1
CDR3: CSVVAGFYEQYF
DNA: TGCAGCGTGGTAGCGGGATTCTACGAGCAGTACTTC

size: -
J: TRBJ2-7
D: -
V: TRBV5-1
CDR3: CASSPQAHGEQYF
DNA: TGCGCCAGCAGCCCCCAGGCCCACGGGGAACAGTACTTC

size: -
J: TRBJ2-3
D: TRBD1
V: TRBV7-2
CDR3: CASSPDRASSTDTQYF
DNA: TGTGCCAGCAGCCCCGACAGGGCTTCTAGCACAGATACGCAGTATTTT

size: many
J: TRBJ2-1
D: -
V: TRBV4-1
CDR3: CASSQDNDGGHRSEQFF
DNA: TGCGCCAGCAGCCAAGATAACGATGGGGGGCATCGTAGTGAGCAGTTCTTC